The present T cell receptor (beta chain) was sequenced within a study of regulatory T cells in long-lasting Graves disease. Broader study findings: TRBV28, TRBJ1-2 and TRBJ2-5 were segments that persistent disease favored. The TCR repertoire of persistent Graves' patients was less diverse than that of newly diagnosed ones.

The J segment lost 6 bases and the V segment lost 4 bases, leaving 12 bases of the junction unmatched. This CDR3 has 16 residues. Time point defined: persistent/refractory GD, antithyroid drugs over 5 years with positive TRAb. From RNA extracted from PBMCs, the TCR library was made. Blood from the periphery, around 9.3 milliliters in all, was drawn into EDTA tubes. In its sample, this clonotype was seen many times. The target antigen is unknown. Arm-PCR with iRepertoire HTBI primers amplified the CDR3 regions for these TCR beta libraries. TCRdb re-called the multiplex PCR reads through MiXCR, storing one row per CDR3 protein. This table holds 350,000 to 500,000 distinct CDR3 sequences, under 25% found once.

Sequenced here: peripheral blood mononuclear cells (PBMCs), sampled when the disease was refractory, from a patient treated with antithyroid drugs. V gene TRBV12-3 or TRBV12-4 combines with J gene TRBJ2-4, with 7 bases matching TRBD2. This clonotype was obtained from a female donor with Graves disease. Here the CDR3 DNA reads TGTGCCAGCAGTTGGGGGGGGGGAGGGCCGCGAAACATTCAGTACTTC. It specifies CASSWGGGGPRNIQYF.